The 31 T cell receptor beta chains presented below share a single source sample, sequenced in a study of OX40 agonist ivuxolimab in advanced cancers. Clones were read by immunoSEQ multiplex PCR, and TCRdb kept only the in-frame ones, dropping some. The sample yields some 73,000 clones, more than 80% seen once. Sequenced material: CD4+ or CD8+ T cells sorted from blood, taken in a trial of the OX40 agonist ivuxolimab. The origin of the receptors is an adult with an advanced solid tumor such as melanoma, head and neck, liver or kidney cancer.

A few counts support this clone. In nucleotides, the CDR3 is TGTGCCAGTAGTATTCCCGGGATTCCCTCTGGGGCCAACGTCCTGACTTTC. This gives the protein CASSIPGIPSGANVLTF. The genes are TRBV19 and TRBJ2-6; tentative D call: TRBD2 (5 bases). Germline loops: CDR1 LNHDA, CDR2 SQIVND (reference sequence). This CDR3 is 17 amino acids long. V was pared by 3 bases and J by 0 bases, with 12 bases between. The full variable domain, its missing parts supplied by reference TRBV19 and TRBJ2-6, is DGGITQSPKYLFRKEGQNVTLSCEQNLNHDAMYWYRQDPGQGLRLIYYSQIVNDFQKGDIAEGYSVSREKKESFPLTVTSAQKNPTAFYLCASSIPGIPSGANVLTFGAGSRLTVL.

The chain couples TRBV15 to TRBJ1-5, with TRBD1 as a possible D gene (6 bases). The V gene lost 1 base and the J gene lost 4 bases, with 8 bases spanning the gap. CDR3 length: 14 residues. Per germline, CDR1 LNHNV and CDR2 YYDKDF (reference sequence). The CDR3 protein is CATSRGTENQPQHF. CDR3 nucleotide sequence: TGTGCCACCAGCAGAGGGACAGAAAATCAGCCCCAGCATTTT.

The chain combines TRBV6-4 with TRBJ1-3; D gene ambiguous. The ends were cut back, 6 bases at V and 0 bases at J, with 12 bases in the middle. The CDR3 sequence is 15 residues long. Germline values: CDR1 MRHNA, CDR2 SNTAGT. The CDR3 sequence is CASSPLQSSGNTIYF. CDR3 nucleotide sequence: TGTGCCAGCAGCCCCTTACAGAGCTCTGGAAACACCATATATTTT.

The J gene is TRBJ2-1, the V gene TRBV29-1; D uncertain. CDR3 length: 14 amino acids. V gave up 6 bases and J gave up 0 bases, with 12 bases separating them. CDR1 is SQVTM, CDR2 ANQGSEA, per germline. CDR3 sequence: CSVQDTSSYNEQFF. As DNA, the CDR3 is TGCAGCGTACAAGACACGAGCTCCTACAATGAGCAGTTCTTC.

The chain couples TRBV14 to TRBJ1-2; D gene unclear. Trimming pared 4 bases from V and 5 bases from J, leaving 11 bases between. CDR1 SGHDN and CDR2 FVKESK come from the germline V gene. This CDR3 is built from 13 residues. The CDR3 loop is CASSPGALYGYTF. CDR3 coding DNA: TGTGCCAGCAGCCCGGGCGCCCTGTATGGCTACACCTTC.

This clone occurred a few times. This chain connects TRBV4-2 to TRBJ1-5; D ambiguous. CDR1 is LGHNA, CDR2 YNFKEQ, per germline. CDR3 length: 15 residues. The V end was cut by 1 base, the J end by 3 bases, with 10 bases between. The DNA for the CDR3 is TGTGCCAGCAGCCAAGCTAACCGCTACAATCAGCCCCAGCATTTT. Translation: CASSQANRYNQPQHF.

The CDR3: CASFCPQGSSYEQYF. In DNA form, the CDR3 reads TGTGCCAGTTTCTGCCCACAGGGCAGCTCCTACGAGCAGTACTTC. The J gene is TRBJ2-7, the V gene TRBV19, with TRBD1 as a possible D gene (6 bases). Germline loops: CDR1 LNHDA, CDR2 SQIVND (reference sequence). The CDR3 extends over 15 amino acids. V lost 8 bases, J lost 0 bases, and 17 bases lay in between.

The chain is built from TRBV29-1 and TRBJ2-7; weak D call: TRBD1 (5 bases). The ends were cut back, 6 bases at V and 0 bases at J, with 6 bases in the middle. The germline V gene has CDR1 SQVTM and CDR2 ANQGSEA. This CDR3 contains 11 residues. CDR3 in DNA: TGCAGCGTGGACACCTCCTACGAGCAGTACTTC. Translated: CSVDTSYEQYF.

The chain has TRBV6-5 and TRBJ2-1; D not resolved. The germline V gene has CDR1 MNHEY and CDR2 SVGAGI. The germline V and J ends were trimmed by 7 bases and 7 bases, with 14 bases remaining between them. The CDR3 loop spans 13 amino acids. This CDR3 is CASTQPPRNEQFF. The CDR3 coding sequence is TGTGCCAGCACCCAACCCCCACGGAATGAGCAGTTCTTC.

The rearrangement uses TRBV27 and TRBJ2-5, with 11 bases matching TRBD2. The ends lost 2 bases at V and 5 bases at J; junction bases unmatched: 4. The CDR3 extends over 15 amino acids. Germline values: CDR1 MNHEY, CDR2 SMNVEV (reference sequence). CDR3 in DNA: TGTGCCAGCAGTTTACTAGCGGGAGGCTTGGAGACCCAGTACTTC. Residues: CASSLLAGGLETQYF.

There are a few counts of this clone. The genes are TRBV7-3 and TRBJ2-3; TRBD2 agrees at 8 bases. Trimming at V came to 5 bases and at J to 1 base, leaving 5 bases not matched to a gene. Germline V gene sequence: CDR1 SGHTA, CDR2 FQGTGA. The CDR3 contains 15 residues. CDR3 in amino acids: CASSLSGGRTDTQYF. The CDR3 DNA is TGTGCCAGCAGCCTGAGCGGGGGCCGCACAGATACGCAGTATTTT.

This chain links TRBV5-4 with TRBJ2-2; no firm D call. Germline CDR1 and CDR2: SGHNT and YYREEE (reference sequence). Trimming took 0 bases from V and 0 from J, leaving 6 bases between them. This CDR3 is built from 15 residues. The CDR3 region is CASSLGQSNTGELFF. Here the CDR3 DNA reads TGTGCCAGCAGCTTGGGGCAGTCGAACACCGGGGAGCTGTTTTTT.

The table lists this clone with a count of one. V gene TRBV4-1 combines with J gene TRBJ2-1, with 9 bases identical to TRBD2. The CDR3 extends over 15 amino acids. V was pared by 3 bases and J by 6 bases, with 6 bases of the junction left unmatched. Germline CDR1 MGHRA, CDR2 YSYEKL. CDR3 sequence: CASSHVLAGTNEQFF. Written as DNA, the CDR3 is TGCGCCAGCAGCCATGTACTAGCGGGTACCAATGAGCAGTTCTTC.

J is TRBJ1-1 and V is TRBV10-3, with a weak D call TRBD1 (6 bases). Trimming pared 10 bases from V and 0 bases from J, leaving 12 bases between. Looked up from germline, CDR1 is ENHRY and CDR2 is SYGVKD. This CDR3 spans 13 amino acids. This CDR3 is CASGTGLNTEAFF. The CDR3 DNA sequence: TGTGCCAGCGGCACAGGGCTGAACACTGAAGCTTTCTTT.

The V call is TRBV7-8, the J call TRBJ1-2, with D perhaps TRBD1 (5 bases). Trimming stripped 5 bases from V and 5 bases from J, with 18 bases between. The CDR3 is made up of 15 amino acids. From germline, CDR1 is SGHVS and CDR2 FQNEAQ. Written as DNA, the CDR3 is TGTGCCAGCAGCCAATACGTCCAGGGCGGGTATGGCTACACCTTC. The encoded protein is CASSQYVQGGYGYTF.

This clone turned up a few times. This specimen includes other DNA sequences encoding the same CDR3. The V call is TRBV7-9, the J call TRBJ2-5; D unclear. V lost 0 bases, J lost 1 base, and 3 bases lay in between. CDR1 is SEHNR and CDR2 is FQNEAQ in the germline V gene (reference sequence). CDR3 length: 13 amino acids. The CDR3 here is CASSLALQETQYF. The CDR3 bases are TGTGCCAGCAGCTTAGCCCTCCAAGAGACCCAGTACTTC.

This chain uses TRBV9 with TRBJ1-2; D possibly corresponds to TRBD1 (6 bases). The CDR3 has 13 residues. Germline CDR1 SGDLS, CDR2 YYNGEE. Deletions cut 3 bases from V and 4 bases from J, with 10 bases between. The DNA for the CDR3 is TGTGCCAGCAGCGGGGACAACCTCTATGGCTACACCTTC. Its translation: CASSGDNLYGYTF.

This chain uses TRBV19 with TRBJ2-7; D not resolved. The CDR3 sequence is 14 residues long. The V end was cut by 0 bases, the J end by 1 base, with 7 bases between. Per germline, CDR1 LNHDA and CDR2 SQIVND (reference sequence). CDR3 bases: TGTGCCAGTAGTATAGATGGGATTTCCTACGAGCAGTACTTC. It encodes CASSIDGISYEQYF.

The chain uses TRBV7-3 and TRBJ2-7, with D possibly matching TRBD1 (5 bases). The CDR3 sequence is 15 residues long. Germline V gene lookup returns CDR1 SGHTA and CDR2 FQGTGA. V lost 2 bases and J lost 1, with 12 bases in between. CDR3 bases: TGTGCCAGCAGCTTATCAGGGCTCCAATCCTACGAGCAGTACTTC. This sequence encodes CASSLSGLQSYEQYF.

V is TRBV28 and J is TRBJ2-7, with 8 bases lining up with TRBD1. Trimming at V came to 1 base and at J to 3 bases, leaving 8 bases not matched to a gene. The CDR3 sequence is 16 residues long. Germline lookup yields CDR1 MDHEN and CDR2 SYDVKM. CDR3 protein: CASSLSPRTGIYEQYF. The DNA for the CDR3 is TGTGCCAGCAGTTTATCCCCCCGGACAGGGATCTACGAGCAGTACTTC.

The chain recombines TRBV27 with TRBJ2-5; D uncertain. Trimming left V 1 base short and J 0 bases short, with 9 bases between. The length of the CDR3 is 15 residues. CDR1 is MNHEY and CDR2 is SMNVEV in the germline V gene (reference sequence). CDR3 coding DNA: TGTGCCAGCAGTTTATTCGCAGGACACCAAGAGACCCAGTACTTC. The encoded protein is CASSLFAGHQETQYF.

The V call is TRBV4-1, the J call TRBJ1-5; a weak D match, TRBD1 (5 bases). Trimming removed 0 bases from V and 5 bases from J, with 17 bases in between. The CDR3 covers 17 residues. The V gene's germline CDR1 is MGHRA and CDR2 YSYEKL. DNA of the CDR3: TGCGCCAGCAGCCAAGAAGAGGGACGGTGGGGTTATCAGCCCCAGCATTTT. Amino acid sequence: CASSQEEGRWGYQPQHF.

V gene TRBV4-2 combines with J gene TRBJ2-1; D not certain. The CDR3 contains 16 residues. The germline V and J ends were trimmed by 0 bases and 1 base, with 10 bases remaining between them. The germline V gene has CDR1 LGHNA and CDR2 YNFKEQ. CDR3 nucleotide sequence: TGTGCCAGCAGCCAAGACCGGGCCTTGTCCTACAATGAGCAGTTCTTC. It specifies CASSQDRALSYNEQFF.

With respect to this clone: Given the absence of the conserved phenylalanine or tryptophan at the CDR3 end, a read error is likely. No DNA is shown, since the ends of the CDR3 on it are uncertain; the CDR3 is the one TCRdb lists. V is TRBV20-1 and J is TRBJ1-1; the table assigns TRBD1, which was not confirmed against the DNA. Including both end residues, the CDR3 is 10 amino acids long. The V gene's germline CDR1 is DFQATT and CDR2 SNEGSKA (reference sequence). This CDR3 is CSARFETGGP.

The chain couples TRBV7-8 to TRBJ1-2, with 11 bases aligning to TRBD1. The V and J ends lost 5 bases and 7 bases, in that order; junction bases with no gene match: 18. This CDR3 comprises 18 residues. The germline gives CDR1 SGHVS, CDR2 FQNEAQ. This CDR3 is CASSPRADRGRGKGGYTF. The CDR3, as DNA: TGTGCCAGCAGCCCCCGAGCGGACAGGGGGCGAGGGAAGGGTGGCTACACCTTC.

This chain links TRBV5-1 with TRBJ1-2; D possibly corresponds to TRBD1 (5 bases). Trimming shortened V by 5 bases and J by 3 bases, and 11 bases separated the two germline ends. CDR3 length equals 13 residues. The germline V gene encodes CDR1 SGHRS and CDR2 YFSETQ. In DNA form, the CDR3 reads TGCGCCAGCAGGAGTGGGGCCGACTATGGCTACACCTTC. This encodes CASRSGADYGYTF.

In nucleotides, the CDR3 is TGTGCCAGCAGCCAATACAATGAGCAGTTCTTC. Protein: CASSQYNEQFF. This rearrangement joins TRBV4-2 to TRBJ2-1, with D unclear. The CDR3 runs to 11 residues. The V gene's germline CDR1 is LGHNA and CDR2 YNFKEQ. Trimming pared 2 bases from V and 4 bases from J, leaving 0 bases between.

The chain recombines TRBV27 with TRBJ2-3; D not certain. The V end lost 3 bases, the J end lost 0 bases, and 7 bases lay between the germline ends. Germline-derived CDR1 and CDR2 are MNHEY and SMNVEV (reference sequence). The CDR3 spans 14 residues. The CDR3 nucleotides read TGTGCCAGCAGTTTGGCCCGTAGCACAGATACGCAGTATTTT. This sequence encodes CASSLARSTDTQYF.

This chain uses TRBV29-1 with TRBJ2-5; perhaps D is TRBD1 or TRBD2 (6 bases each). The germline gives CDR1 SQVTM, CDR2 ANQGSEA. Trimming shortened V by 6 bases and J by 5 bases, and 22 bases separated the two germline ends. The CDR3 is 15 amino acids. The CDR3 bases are TGCAGCGTGCCCAGGGGACTCATGGGTGGGGAGACCCAGTACTTC. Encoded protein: CSVPRGLMGGETQYF. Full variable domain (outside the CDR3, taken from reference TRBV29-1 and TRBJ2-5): SAVISQKPSRDICQRGTSLTIQCQVDSQVTMMFWYRQQPGQSLTLIATANQGSEATYESGFVIDKFPISRPNLTFSTLTVSNMSPEDSSIYLCSVPRGLMGGETQYFGPGTRLLVL.

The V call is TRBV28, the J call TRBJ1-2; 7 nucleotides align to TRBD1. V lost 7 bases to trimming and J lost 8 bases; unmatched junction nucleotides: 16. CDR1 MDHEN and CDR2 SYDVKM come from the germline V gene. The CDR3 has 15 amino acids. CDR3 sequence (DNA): TGTGCCAGCACCGCTCGGGACAGCCGGAATACCGGCTACACCTTC. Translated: CASTARDSRNTGYTF.

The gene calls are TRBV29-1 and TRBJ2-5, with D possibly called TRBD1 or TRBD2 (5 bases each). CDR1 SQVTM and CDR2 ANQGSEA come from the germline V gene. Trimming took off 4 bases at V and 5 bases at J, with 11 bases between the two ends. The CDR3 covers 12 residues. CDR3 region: CSVGGFLETQYF. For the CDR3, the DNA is TGCAGCGTTGGGGGGTTCTTGGAGACCCAGTACTTC.